One and the same sample provided the 11 T cell receptor beta chains below, sequenced in a study of beta chain features in type 1 diabetes. cDNA synthesis used the whole RNA isolate, giving expressed TCRB sequences. Sequenced by immunoSEQ multiplex PCR; TCRdb stores in-frame clones only, minus some. The sample includes under 950,000 clones, roughly 16% of them seen just once. Sequenced: naive CD4+ T cells from blood. Every receptor here comes from a woman aged 18-30 years in good health.

V and J are TRBV5-1 and TRBJ2-3; TRBD1 might be the D (5 bases). V was clipped by 0 bases and J by 4 bases, with 9 bases between them. The V gene's germline CDR1 is SGHRS and CDR2 YFSETQ. CDR3 length: 14 amino acids. The CDR3 DNA follows: TGCGCCAGCAGCTTGGTTCAGGGCCCAGATACGCAGTATTTT. Protein product: CASSLVQGPDTQYF.

Worth noting for this clone: The missing conserved phenylalanine or tryptophan at the end of this CDR3 makes a read error likely. It is unclear where the CDR3 begins or ends on the DNA, so no DNA is shown, and the CDR3 is as TCRdb lists it. This rearrangement joins TRBV28 to TRBJ1-2. Per germline, CDR1 MDHEN and CDR2 SYDVKM. Both ends counted, the CDR3 spans 12 residues. Here the CDR3 reads CASSSPQPPQRY.

The chain recombines TRBV6-6 with TRBJ1-1; D call uncertain. Germline-derived CDR1 and CDR2 are MNHNY and SVGAGI (reference sequence). CDR3 size: 11 residues. V lost 10 bases and J lost 0, with 6 bases in between. This CDR3 is CATAMNTEAFF. The CDR3 nucleotides are TGTGCCACCGCCATGAACACTGAAGCTTTCTTT.

This sequence joins TRBV6-6 and TRBJ2-3; D perhaps matches TRBD1 (6 bases). The CDR3 runs to 14 residues. The V end was cut by 5 bases, the J end by 5 bases, with 14 bases between. Germline V gene data show CDR1 as MNHNY and CDR2 as SVGAGI (reference sequence). The CDR3 nucleotides are TGTGCCAGCAGTACACAGGGAATTGGAGATACGCAGTATTTT. Translated: CASSTQGIGDTQYF.

J is TRBJ2-1 and V is TRBV2; TRBD2 might be the D (6 bases). Trimming removed 6 bases from V and 3 bases from J, with 15 bases in between. This CDR3 region has 15 residues. Germline CDR1 reads SNHLY; CDR2 reads FYNNEI. The CDR3 loop reads CASSGAPGDYNEQFF. In DNA form, the CDR3 reads TGTGCCAGCAGCGGGGCCCCGGGAGACTACAATGAGCAGTTCTTC.

This clone was counted a few times. The chain is built from TRBV23-1 and TRBJ2-5; tentative D call: TRBD1 (5 bases). TRBV23-1 is noted as an ORF with a role that remains uncertain. Trimming left V 2 bases short and J 1 base short, with 17 bases between. This CDR3 region has 17 residues. The CDR3 is CASSQVRDRFPQETQYF. As DNA, the CDR3 is TGCGCCAGCAGTCAAGTCAGGGATCGTTTCCCCCAAGAGACCCAGTACTTC.

This sequence joins TRBV5-4 and TRBJ2-7, with a tentative D call TRBD2 (5 bases). This CDR3 contains 15 residues. Deletions cut 0 bases from V and 1 base from J, with 11 bases between. Germline CDR1 SGHNT, CDR2 YYREEE (reference sequence). CDR3 nucleotides: TGTGCCAGCAGCTTGGGGAGGACGGGGTCCTACGAGCAGTACTTC. Translation: CASSLGRTGSYEQYF.

The chain has TRBV7-2 and TRBJ1-2; D is possibly TRBD1 (5 bases). Trimming took off 2 bases at V and 8 bases at J, with 15 bases between the two ends. CDR3 length: 14 residues. Germline loops: CDR1 SGHTA, CDR2 FQGNSA. The CDR3 region is CASSLPGDSRGYTF. The CDR3 DNA follows: TGTGCCAGCAGCTTACCGGGGGATTCGCGCGGCTACACCTTC.

This clone came up many times. The chain couples TRBV18 to TRBJ2-6; D unresolved. V lost 10 bases, J lost 0 bases, and 22 bases lay in between. This CDR3 region has 18 residues. The V gene's germline CDR1 is KGHSH and CDR2 LQKENI. CDR3 sequence reads: CATRYGADYFSGANVLTF. Here the CDR3 DNA reads TGTGCCACCCGTTACGGAGCAGATTACTTCTCTGGGGCCAACGTCCTGACTTTC.

The table lists this clone with a few counts. This chain joins TRBV7-9 and TRBJ2-1, with D tentatively TRBD2 (5 bases). The germline V gene encodes CDR1 SEHNR and CDR2 FQNEAQ (reference sequence). This CDR3 is built from 15 residues. Trimming pared 3 bases from V and 1 base from J, leaving 10 bases between. DNA of the CDR3: TGTGCCAGCAGCTTGTTAGCGAATTCCTACAATGAGCAGTTCTTC. Protein product: CASSLLANSYNEQFF.

The V gene is TRBV7-3, the J gene TRBJ2-1, with D perhaps matching TRBD1 (6 bases). CDR3 length equals 13 residues. Trimming removed 3 bases from V and 6 bases from J, with 9 bases in between. Germline assignment: CDR1 SGHTA and CDR2 FQGTGA. CDR3 sequence (DNA): TGTGCCAGCAGCTTTTCAGGGGCCAATGAGCAGTTCTTC. It codes for CASSFSGANEQFF. Looking up the rest from reference TRBV7-3 and TRBJ2-1 gives the full variable domain: GAGVSQTPSNKVTEKGKYVELRCDPISGHTALYWYRQSLGQGPEFLIYFQGTGAADDSGLPNDRFFAVRPEGSVSTLKIQRTERGDSAVYLCASSFSGANEQFFGPGTRLTVL.